The present TCR beta chain was sequenced within a study of technical replicates of blood from a handful of donors. In germline, CDR1 is SEHNR, CDR2 FQNEAQ (reference sequence). There are 13 residues in the CDR3. V lost 4 bases and J lost 0, with 4 bases in between. The assay was immunoSEQ multiplex PCR, and TCRdb's table has in-frame clones only and misses some. The sample has roughly 79,000 clones, roughly 95% seen once. Sequences were obtained from T cells isolated from PBMCs. This receptor was obtained from a human donor in good health. V usage is TRBV7-9 and J usage is TRBJ2-4; D remains unclear. The CDR3: CASSSLAKNIQYF. CDR3 DNA: TGTGCCAGCAGCTCACTAGCCAAAAACATTCAGTACTTC.